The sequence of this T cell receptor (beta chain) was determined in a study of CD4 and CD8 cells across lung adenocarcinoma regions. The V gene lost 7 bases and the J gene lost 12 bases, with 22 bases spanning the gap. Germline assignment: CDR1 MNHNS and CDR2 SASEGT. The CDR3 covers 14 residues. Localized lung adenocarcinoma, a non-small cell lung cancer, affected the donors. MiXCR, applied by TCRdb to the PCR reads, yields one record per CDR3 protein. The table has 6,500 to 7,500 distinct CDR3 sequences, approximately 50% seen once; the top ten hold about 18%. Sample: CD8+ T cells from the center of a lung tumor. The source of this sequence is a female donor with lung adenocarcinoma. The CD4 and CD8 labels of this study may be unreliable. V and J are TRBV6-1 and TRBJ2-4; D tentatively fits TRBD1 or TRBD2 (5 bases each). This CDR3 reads CASTGLWAKDTQYF. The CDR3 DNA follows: TGTGCCAGCACGGGGCTGTGGGCCAAGGACACTCAGTACTTC.